The rows below give T cell receptor beta chains drawn from one sample of a study of cytomegalovirus exposure and HLA in healthy donors. Clones were read by immunoSEQ multiplex PCR, and TCRdb kept only the in-frame ones, dropping some. Of about 140,000 clones listed, roughly 78% were seen once; the top ten hold around 3.2%. Sequenced input: PBMCs. These receptors all come from a female donor in good health and CMV-seronegative. CDR3s include the opening cysteine and the closing phenylalanine or tryptophan. D genes are given only for firm matches. Size is omitted from some rows. Given values are once, few, many or a class for expanded clones.

j_gene | d_gene | v_gene | abundance | CDR3nt | CDR3aa
TRBJ1-1 | NA | TRBV4-2 | NA | TGTGCCAGCAGCCAAGACCAGACGGGGAACACTGAAGCTTTCTTT | CASSQDQTGNTEAFF
TRBJ1-2 | NA | TRBV7-8 | NA | TGTGCCAGCAGCCGCCAGACTAACTATGGCTACACCTTC | CASSRQTNYGYTF
TRBJ2-7 | NA | TRBV5-1 | NA | TGCGCCAACAGCTTTTTGGGCCACGAGCAGTACTTC | CANSFLGHEQYF
TRBJ1-1 | NA | TRBV15 | NA | TGTGCCACCAGCAGAGGGAGAAATACAGAAGCTTTCTTT | CATSRGRNTEAFF
TRBJ2-2 | NA | TRBV7-9 | NA | TGTGCCAGCAGCCCCACTCCTAGCGTCACCGGGGAGCTGTTTTTT | CASSPTPSVTGELFF
TRBJ2-2 | TRBD1 | TRBV6-4 | NA | TGTGCCAGCAGCAGGGGGCCGGCGAACACCGGGGAGCTGTTTTTT | CASSRGPANTGELFF
TRBJ1-2 | TRBD1 | TRBV9 | few | TGTGCCAGCAGCGGACAGGGGGCGCGTGGCTATGGCTACACCTTC | CASSGQGARGYGYTF
TRBJ1-1 | NA | TRBV5-1 | few | TGCGCCAGCAGCTCGCGGGTAACAGAGGCCACTGAAGCTTTCTTT | CASSSRVTEATEAFF
TRBJ1-1 | TRBD1 | TRBV6-1 | once | TGTGCCAGCAGTGCCCCGATAAGTCAGGGGGACACTGAAGCTTTCTTT | CASSAPISQGDTEAFF
TRBJ1-2 | NA | TRBV7-2 | NA | TGTGCCAGCAGCTTAGGAGCAGGGAGGGGAGATGGCTACACCTTC | CASSLGAGRGDGYTF
TRBJ1-6 | NA | TRBV1 | NA | TGCACCAGCAGCCAAGATTGTTGGGCAGGGGAGAGCTCCTATAATTCACCCCTCCACTTT | CTSSQDCWAGESSYNSPLHF
TRBJ1-6 | NA | TRBV4-3 | NA | TGCGCCAGCAGCCAAGATTTGGGCCGGTATAATTCACCCCTCCACTTT | CASSQDLGRYNSPLHF
TRBJ2-7 | TRBD1 | TRBV7-6 | NA | TGTGCCAGCAGCTTAGCCACCGGGACAGGGGGCGGCACCTACGAGCAGTACTTC | CASSLATGTGGGTYEQYF
TRBJ1-4 | TRBD1 | TRBV28 | NA | TGTGCCAGCCGGACAGGGCAATGGAGAAAACTGTTTTTT | CASRTGQWRKLFF
TRBJ1-1 | TRBD1 | TRBV5-6 | few | TGTGCCAGCAGCCCGCCTCCGGGACAGGGGGAGGCTTTCTTT | CASSPPPGQGEAFF
TRBJ1-1 | TRBD1 | TRBV9 | NA | TGTGCCAGCAGCCCGATGACAGGGATTAACACTGAAGCTTTCTTT | CASSPMTGINTEAFF
TRBJ1-1 | NA | TRBV7-9 | NA | TGTGCCAGCAGCTCCCGGGTCGGTGAAGCTTTCTTT | CASSSRVGEAFF
TRBJ1-6 | TRBD1 | TRBV7-9 | NA | TGTGCCAGCCGTTCAGACAGGGGGCATAATTCACCCCTCCACTTT | CASRSDRGHNSPLHF
TRBJ2-7 | NA | TRBV7-9 | NA | TGTGCCAGCACCTTGACGGGCTACGAGCAGTACTTC | CASTLTGYEQYF
TRBJ2-7 | NA | TRBV7-9 | NA | TGTGCCAGCAGCTTAGGGGTCCCAGGGACCTACGAGCAGTACTTC | CASSLGVPGTYEQYF
TRBJ2-7 | NA | TRBV7-2 | NA | TGTGCCAGCAGCCCACAACCCAGGACCTACGAGCAGTACTTC | CASSPQPRTYEQYF
TRBJ2-3 | TRBD1 | TRBV5-4 | NA | TGTGCCAGCAGCCTCCCGGACAGGTACACAGATACGCAGTATTTT | CASSLPDRYTDTQYF
TRBJ1-1 | NA | TRBV27 | NA | TGTGCCAGCAGTTTCGGTCAAAACACTGAAGCTTTCTTT | CASSFGQNTEAFF
TRBJ1-2 | NA | TRBV6-1 | few | TGTGCCAGCAGTGCTATTAGGAGGGACTATGGCTACACCTTC | CASSAIRRDYGYTF
TRBJ1-2 | TRBD1 | TRBV2 | NA | TGTGCCTGCATCAGGGGGGCCTATGGCTACACCTTC | CACIRGAYGYTF
TRBJ2-1 | TRBD2 | TRBV7-3 | NA | TGTGCCAGCAGCTTAACCGTAGCGGGAGGGCCATTTGAGCAGTTCTTC | CASSLTVAGGPFEQFF
TRBJ2-5 | NA | TRBV5-1 | NA | TGCGCCAGCAGCTTGGCCGACTACCCGAAGGGAGAGACCCAGTACTTC | CASSLADYPKGETQYF
TRBJ2-7 | TRBD1 | TRBV29-1 | once | TGCAGCGCAACGACAGGGAATGTTCCCGAGCAGTACTTC | CSATTGNVPEQYF
TRBJ2-3 | TRBD2 | TRBV29-1 | NA | TGCAGCGTTGGGGGGGGTTTAAGGGGCCCCACAGATACGCAGTATTTT | CSVGGGLRGPTDTQYF
TRBJ1-2 | NA | TRBV30 | once | TGTGCCTGGAGTGCTCATGGGGCGTATGGCTACCCCTTC | CAWSAHGAYGYPF